The 17 T cell receptor beta chains below come from one sample, sequenced in a study of regulatory T cells in long-lasting Graves disease (dated by TCRdb to the early 2020s). The sample's time point, from its label and the paper: newly diagnosed GD, antithyroid drugs for less than 3 months. For both TCR sequencing and RNA sequencing, RNA was extracted from PBMCs using TRIzol. The library was built by means of multiplex PCR. Sequencing was performed on an Illumina HiSeq 4000. TCR beta libraries were built with iRepertoire HTBI primers and Arm-PCR amplification of CDR3 regions. Clones were called with MiXCR by TCRdb after fastp trimmed the public reads at Q25, and only in-frame beta chains were retained. Each record represents a unique CDR3 protein, reported with the most common genes and DNA among its rows. This sample holds 550,000 or so distinct CDR3 sequences; approximately 12% were observed only once. The top ten constitute roughly 8.9% of the sample.

The sample also formed part of further work on T cells in Graves' hyperthyroidism and ophthalmopathy.

The sample was peripheral blood mononuclear cells (PBMCs), taken at new diagnosis, from a patient treated with antithyroid drugs. The source of these receptors is a woman aged 25-40 years with Graves disease. Donor details come from another sample of the same person, matched by shared clones.

In its sample, this clonotype was seen many times. The chain uses TRBV20-1 and TRBJ2-7; D is uncertain. V was trimmed by 3 bases and J by 5 bases, leaving 8 bases between them. The CDR3 totals 11 residues. CDR1 is DFQATT and CDR2 is SNEGSKA in the germline V gene (reference sequence). The CDR3 region is CSARTTHEQYF. The CDR3, as DNA: TGCAGTGCTAGGACCACTCACGAGCAGTACTTC.

The CDR3: CASSRASPTYNEQFF. In DNA form, the CDR3 reads TGTGCCAGCTCAAGAGCCTCCCCGACCTACAATGAGCAGTTCTTC. The genes are TRBV18 and TRBJ2-1; D is undetermined. The CDR3 has 15 amino acids. With 5 bases removed from V and 2 bases from J, the gap between germline ends came to 13 bases. The germline V gene encodes CDR1 KGHSH and CDR2 LQKENI.

This clonotype was seen at least ten times. The chain couples TRBV15 to TRBJ1-4; D is uncertain. Germline CDR1 LNHNV, CDR2 YYDKDF (reference sequence). V was pared by 0 bases and J by 8 bases, with 16 bases between. The CDR3 totals 16 residues. CDR3 protein: CATSRDVTDIVEKLFF. The CDR3 DNA reads as TGTGCCACCAGCAGAGATGTAACAGATATTGTAGAAAAACTGTTTTTT.

This clonotype came up many times. The chain is built from TRBV2 and TRBJ2-5; 8 positions agree with TRBD1. Germline assignment: CDR1 SNHLY and CDR2 FYNNEI. This CDR3 has 14 residues. V gave up 5 bases and J gave up 1 base; unmatched junction bases: 3. CDR3 DNA: TGTGCCAGCAGTACGGACAGGGCCCAAGAGACCCAGTACTTC. It yields the protein CASSTDRAQETQYF.

There are many counts of this clonotype. This chain links TRBV20-1 with TRBJ1-1; D remains ambiguous. CDR3 size: 13 residues. Germline CDR1 and CDR2: DFQATT and SNEGSKA (reference sequence). V lost 0 bases to trimming and J lost 11 bases, with 16 bases between them. The DNA of the CDR3 is TGCAGTGCTAGAGATGGGAGGAGCCTAGATGCTTTCTTT. It is translated as CSARDGRSLDAFF.

This clonotype occurred many times. The rearrangement uses TRBV5-1 and TRBJ1-2; D is possibly TRBD1 (5 bases). Trimming pared 4 bases from V and 4 bases from J, leaving 14 bases between. The CDR3 has 14 amino acids. Germline CDR1 is SGHRS and CDR2 is YFSETQ. The CDR3 bases are TGCGCCAGCAGCGCCACCGGGGGAACCTATGGCTACACCTTC. Protein sequence: CASSATGGTYGYTF. Together with reference TRBV5-1 and TRBJ1-2, the CDR3 gives the full variable domain: KAGVTQTPRYLIKTRGQQVTLSCSPISGHRSVSWYQQTPGQGLQFLFEYFSETQRNKGNFPGRFSGRQFSNSRSEMNVSTLELGDSALYLCASSATGGTYGYTFGSGTRLTVV.

V gene TRBV20-1 combines with J gene TRBJ2-1; D is possibly TRBD2 (5 bases). Between the trimmed V and J ends, which lost 6 bases and 9 bases, there was a span of 18 bases. From germline, CDR1 is DFQATT and CDR2 SNEGSKA (reference sequence). This CDR3 contains 13 residues. In DNA form, the CDR3 reads TGCAGTGCCTTCCCCCGGGGAACGGGTGAGCAGTTCTTC. Translated: CSAFPRGTGEQFF.

This clonotype was seen repeatedly, ten times or more. The chain has TRBV3-1 and TRBJ1-2; no clear D gene. The CDR3 is made up of 12 amino acids. Trimming left V 1 base short and J 10 bases short, with 10 bases between. CDR1 is LGHDT, CDR2 YNNKEL, per germline (reference sequence). The CDR3 is CASSQGVLFYTF. The CDR3 DNA reads TGTGCCAGCAGCCAAGGTGTCTTGTTCTACACCTTC.

This clonotype was seen repeatedly, ten times or more. This sequence joins TRBV19 and TRBJ2-1; either TRBD1 or TRBD2 may fit D (5 bases each). Germline CDR1 and CDR2: LNHDA and SQIVND (reference sequence). This CDR3 has 15 residues. The germline V and J ends were trimmed by 3 bases and 8 bases, with 17 bases remaining between them. The CDR3 is CASSMGVGDVHEQFF. CDR3 DNA sequence: TGTGCCAGTAGTATGGGGGTTGGGGACGTCCATGAGCAGTTCTTC.

This clonotype was counted ten times or more. This chain connects TRBV2 to TRBJ1-1; perhaps TRBD1 as D (5 bases). CDR3 length: 14 amino acids. The V end lost 4 bases, the J end lost 2 bases, and 11 bases lay between the germline ends. Germline loops: CDR1 SNHLY, CDR2 FYNNEI. Here the CDR3 DNA reads TGTGCCAGCAGTGTAGAAGGGACCAACACTGAAGCTTTCTTT. This encodes CASSVEGTNTEAFF. The whole variable domain, remainder taken from reference TRBV2 and TRBJ1-1, is EPEVTQTPSHQVTQMGQEVILRCVPISNHLYFYWYRQILGQKVEFLVSFYNNEISEKSEIFDDQFSVERPDGSNFTLKIRSTKLEDSAMYFCASSVEGTNTEAFFGQGTRLTVV.

The chain recombines TRBV3-1 with TRBJ2-5, with 7 nucleotides matching TRBD1. Germline V gives CDR1 LGHDT, CDR2 YNNKEL (reference sequence). The trim removed 4 bases at V and 3 bases at J, leaving 5 bases unmatched. This CDR3 has 14 residues. The CDR3 DNA is TGTGCCAGCAGCCCGACCGACAGGGAAGAGACCCAGTACTTC. Translation: CASSPTDREETQYF.

Ten or more counts support this clonotype. The genes are TRBV2 and TRBJ2-7, with a possible D match to TRBD2 (6 bases). The V gene lost 3 bases and the J gene lost 0 bases, with 15 bases spanning the gap. CDR1 is SNHLY and CDR2 is FYNNEI in the germline V gene. CDR3 length equals 16 residues. The CDR3 nucleotides are TGTGCCAGCAGTGATAGCACTAGCCTAAACTCCTACGAGCAGTACTTC. It translates to CASSDSTSLNSYEQYF.

This clonotype was observed at least ten times. The chain recombines TRBV2 with TRBJ1-2, with D perhaps matching TRBD1 (5 bases). This CDR3 region has 13 residues. V was clipped by 6 bases and J by 8 bases, with 16 bases between them. CDR1 and CDR2 (germline): SNHLY, FYNNEI. In nucleotides, the CDR3 is TGTGCCAGCAGGGGGGGGAGCAGTTACGGCTACACCTTC. Its translation is CASRGGSSYGYTF.

In its sample, this clonotype was seen many times. The J gene is TRBJ2-5, the V gene TRBV3-1; maybe TRBD2 (5 bases). With 2 bases removed from V and 6 bases from J, the gap between germline ends came to 13 bases. The CDR3 covers 14 residues. In germline, CDR1 is LGHDT, CDR2 YNNKEL (reference sequence). The CDR3, as DNA: TGTGCCAGCAGCCAATTTGCGGGCTTGAAGACCCAGTACTTC. It is translated as CASSQFAGLKTQYF.

The V gene is TRBV28, the J gene TRBJ1-1; D perhaps matches TRBD1 (6 bases). The CDR3 consists of 13 residues. Germline V gene data show CDR1 as MDHEN and CDR2 as SYDVKM. Between the trimmed V and J ends, which lost 10 bases and 0 bases, there was a span of 12 bases. CDR3: CATNGQLNTEAFF. The CDR3 DNA follows: TGTGCCACCAACGGACAGTTGAACACTGAAGCTTTCTTT.

This clonotype was counted ten times or more. The chain is built from TRBV12-3 or TRBV12-4 and TRBJ2-1; D is ambiguous. The CDR3 has 15 residues. Trimming took 3 bases from V and 5 from J, leaving 14 bases between them. The CDR3 spells CASSFGGELNNEQFF. The CDR3 nucleotides read TGTGCCAGCAGTTTCGGCGGAGAGCTGAACAATGAGCAGTTCTTC.

The V call is TRBV18, the J call TRBJ1-2, with D hard to call. CDR1 is KGHSH and CDR2 is LQKENI in the germline V gene. V lost 3 bases and J 8 bases, leaving 16 bases between the germline ends. The CDR3 loop spans 14 amino acids. CDR3 nucleotide sequence: TGTGCCAGCTCACCCGGCCCTCCGGCGCCCGGCTACACCTTC. Encoded protein: CASSPGPPAPGYTF.